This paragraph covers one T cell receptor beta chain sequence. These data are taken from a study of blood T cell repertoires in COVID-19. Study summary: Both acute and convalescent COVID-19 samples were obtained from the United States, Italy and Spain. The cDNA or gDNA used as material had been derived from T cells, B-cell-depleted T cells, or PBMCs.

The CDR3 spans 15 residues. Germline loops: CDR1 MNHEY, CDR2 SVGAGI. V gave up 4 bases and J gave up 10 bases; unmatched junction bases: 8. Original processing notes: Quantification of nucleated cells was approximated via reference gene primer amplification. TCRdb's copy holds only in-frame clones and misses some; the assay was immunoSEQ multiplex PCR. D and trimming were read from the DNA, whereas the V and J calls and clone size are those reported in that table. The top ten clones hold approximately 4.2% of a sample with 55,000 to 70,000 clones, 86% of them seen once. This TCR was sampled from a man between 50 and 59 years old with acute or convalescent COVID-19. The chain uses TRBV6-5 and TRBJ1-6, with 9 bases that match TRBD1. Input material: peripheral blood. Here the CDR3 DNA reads TGTGCCAGCAGTTCAACAGGGGGCGCGGGATCACCCCTCCACTTT. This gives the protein CASSSTGGAGSPLHF.